Following are 20 T cell receptor beta chains from one sample sequenced in a study of cytomegalovirus exposure and HLA in healthy donors. Some clones are missing from TCRdb's copy, which holds only in-frame ones; the method was immunoSEQ multiplex PCR. This sample has about 120,000 clones, with 90% to 96% found just once. Sequencing input: PBMCs. Receptors originate from a man aged 18 to 35 in good health and CMV-seronegative.

The chain uses TRBV29-1 and TRBJ2-1; D perhaps matches TRBD2 (6 bases). This CDR3 has 14 residues. Germline V gives CDR1 SQVTM, CDR2 ANQGSEA. Trimming took 7 bases from V and 7 from J, leaving 20 bases between them. In nucleotides, the CDR3 is TGCAGCGGGGGTACACCGGGACTTAAGAATGAGCAGTTCTTC. Protein product: CSGGTPGLKNEQFF.

The chain employs TRBV7-9 and TRBJ2-1; perhaps TRBD2 as D (5 bases). The CDR3 is 17 amino acids. The V and J ends lost 5 bases and 2 bases respectively, with 19 bases between them. CDR1 SEHNR and CDR2 FQNEAQ come from the germline V gene (reference sequence). CDR3 sequence: CASSPSALAGTYNEQFF. DNA of the CDR3: TGTGCCAGCAGCCCCTCCGCGCTAGCTGGGACCTACAATGAGCAGTTCTTC. The full variable domain, its missing parts supplied by reference TRBV7-9 and TRBJ2-1, is DTGVSQNPRHKITKRGQNVTFRCDPISEHNRLYWYRQTLGQGPEFLTYFQNEAQLEKSRLLSDRFSAERPKGSFSTLEIQRTEQGDSAMYLCASSPSALAGTYNEQFFGPGTRLTVL.

V and J are TRBV2 and TRBJ2-2, with TRBD1 matching over 8 bases. The V gene's germline CDR1 is SNHLY and CDR2 FYNNEI. The CDR3 loop spans 15 amino acids. Germline trimming cut 7 bases from V and 1 base from J; bases unmatched to any gene: 5. The CDR3 DNA follows: TGTGCCAGCAATGGCGGACAGGGGAACACCGGGGAGCTGTTTTTT. Translation: CASNGGQGNTGELFF.

The chain joins TRBV7-3 to TRBJ2-2, with unresolved D. Germline assignment: CDR1 SGHTA and CDR2 FQGTGA. The V end was cut by 0 bases, the J end by 5 bases, with 4 bases between. The length of the CDR3 is 13 residues. The CDR3 sequence is CASSLTATGELFF. The CDR3 region has the DNA TGTGCCAGCAGCTTAACAGCGACCGGGGAGCTGTTTTTT.

The J gene is TRBJ2-7, the V gene TRBV10-3, with 8 nucleotides matching TRBD1. With 10 bases clipped from V and 0 bases from J, the junction kept 2 bases outside the gene matches. Germline V CDR1 and CDR2: ENHRY, SYGVKD. The CDR3 is 12 amino acids. The CDR3 sequence is CATGQGSYEQYF. Written as DNA, the CDR3 is TGTGCCACCGGACAGGGCTCCTACGAGCAGTACTTC.

The chain employs TRBV6-1 and TRBJ2-3, with 7 bases that match TRBD2. The CDR3 extends over 14 amino acids. Germline CDR1 is MNHNS and CDR2 is SASEGT. The J segment lost 0 bases and the V segment lost 7 bases, leaving 4 bases of the junction unmatched. The CDR3 protein is CASMTSPSTDTQYF. The CDR3 DNA reads TGTGCCAGCATGACTAGCCCGAGCACAGATACGCAGTATTTT.

Notes on this clone: Other DNA sequences of this sample code for an identical CDR3. The chain combines TRBV4-1 with TRBJ2-7; 10 positions agree with TRBD2. In germline, CDR1 is MGHRA, CDR2 YSYEKL. The V and J ends lost 1 base and 2 bases, in that order; junction bases with no gene match: 2. The CDR3 loop spans 15 amino acids. As DNA, the CDR3 is TGCGCCAGCAGCCAAGGACTAGCGGGTGCCTACGAGCAGTACTTC. It translates to CASSQGLAGAYEQYF.

The chain carries TRBV28 and TRBJ2-7; 8 nucleotides align to TRBD1. Trimming at V came to 8 bases and at J to 5 bases, leaving 8 bases not matched to a gene. Per germline, CDR1 MDHEN and CDR2 SYDVKM. This CDR3 contains 13 residues. The CDR3 DNA is TGTGCCAGCGCCCTGGACAGGGACCACGAGCAGTACTTC. As protein: CASALDRDHEQYF.

DNA of the CDR3: TGTGCCAGCAGCTCCGGACTAGCGGGAGAGGGAGATACGCAGTATTTT. Its translation is CASSSGLAGEGDTQYF. The chain joins TRBV13 to TRBJ2-3; TRBD2 agrees at 13 bases. The length of the CDR3 is 16 residues. Looked up from germline, CDR1 is PRHDT and CDR2 is FYEKMQ (reference sequence). Trimming at V came to 4 bases and at J to 5 bases, leaving 6 bases not matched to a gene.

DNA for the CDR3: TGTGCCAGCAGGGCACCAGACAGGGGGCCCCCCTATGGCTACACCTTC. Translated, it gives CASRAPDRGPPYGYTF. The V and J genes are TRBV28 and TRBJ1-2; 10 nucleotides align to TRBD1. V gave up 6 bases and J gave up 4 bases; unmatched junction bases: 11. Per the germline V gene, CDR1 is MDHEN and CDR2 is SYDVKM. CDR3 length equals 16 residues.

This chain connects TRBV7-2 to TRBJ2-2; TRBD2 agrees at 9 bases. Germline V gene lookup returns CDR1 SGHTA and CDR2 FQGNSA. The CDR3 totals 16 residues. V lost 5 bases, J lost 4 bases, and 8 bases stayed unmatched. The CDR3 sequence: CASSRGGERGTGELFF. In DNA form, the CDR3 reads TGTGCCAGCAGCCGCGGGGGGGAGCGGGGCACCGGGGAGCTGTTTTTT.

The V call is TRBV6-5, the J call TRBJ2-6; a possible D gene is TRBD1 (6 bases). CDR1 and CDR2 from the germline V gene are MNHEY and SVGAGI. The CDR3 loop spans 14 amino acids. Trimming took off 10 bases at V and 1 base at J, with 11 bases between the two ends. DNA of the CDR3: TGTGCCATTTCTAGGGGGTCTGGGGCCAACGTCCTGACTTTC. Amino acid sequence: CAISRGSGANVLTF.

The chain employs TRBV11-2 and TRBJ2-2; no clear D. Trimming cost V 5 bases and J 1 base, with 8 bases left between them. Germline CDR1 and CDR2: SGHAT and FQNNGV. The CDR3 is made up of 14 amino acids. Here the CDR3 DNA reads TGTGCCAGCAGCGCGATCTTGAACACCGGGGAGCTGTTTTTT. Its protein is CASSAILNTGELFF.

This chain connects TRBV28 to TRBJ2-3; TRBD2 might be the D (5 bases). CDR1 and CDR2 (germline): MDHEN, SYDVKM. Trimming cost V 6 bases and J 5 bases, with 12 bases left between them. The CDR3 runs to 13 residues. CDR3 in amino acids: CASSPGREDTQYF. CDR3 coding DNA: TGTGCCAGCAGCCCCGGACGGGAAGATACGCAGTATTTT.

The J gene is TRBJ2-1, the V gene TRBV19; 7 bases align to TRBD1. This CDR3 is 14 amino acids long. Germline lookup yields CDR1 LNHDA and CDR2 SQIVND (reference sequence). J lost 13 bases, V lost 7 bases, and 16 bases had no gene match. The CDR3 sequence is CASTIFLGQPSQFF. The CDR3 nucleotides are TGTGCCAGTACGATTTTTTTGGGACAGCCTTCACAGTTCTTC.

V gene TRBV9 combines with J gene TRBJ2-7; D gene ambiguous. Germline values: CDR1 SGDLS, CDR2 YYNGEE. The CDR3 loop spans 14 amino acids. Trimming cost V 0 bases and J 1 base, with 8 bases left between them. The CDR3 nucleotides read TGTGCCAGCAGCGTAGATGGCAATTCCTACGAGCAGTACTTC. It specifies CASSVDGNSYEQYF.

The chain combines TRBV11-3 with TRBJ1-4; D not resolved. Germline CDR1 is SGHNT and CDR2 is YENEEA. Trimming removed 5 bases from V and 0 bases from J, with 7 bases in between. There are 14 residues in the CDR3. The CDR3 DNA reads as TGTGCCAGCAGCCGACATGCAACTAATGAAAAACTGTTTTTT. It is translated as CASSRHATNEKLFF.

V is TRBV4-1 and J is TRBJ1-4, with unresolved D. V dropped 2 bases and J dropped 7 bases, with 20 bases sitting between them. The CDR3 runs to 17 residues. Germline CDR1 reads MGHRA; CDR2 reads YSYEKL. CDR3 DNA: TGCGCCAGCAGCCAACCCGAGGGAGGGTCGAACGGTGAAAAACTGTTTTTT. The encoded protein is CASSQPEGGSNGEKLFF.

The chain links TRBV7-2 to TRBJ2-3; no reliable D call. The V gene's germline CDR1 is SGHTA and CDR2 FQGNSA. The length of the CDR3 is 15 residues. V lost 2 bases and J lost 2, with 11 bases in between. CDR3 in amino acids: CASSLITVTTDTQYF. Written as DNA, the CDR3 is TGTGCCAGCAGCTTAATAACAGTGACCACAGATACGCAGTATTTT.

The chain links TRBV28 to TRBJ1-1, with D tentatively TRBD1 (6 bases). V was trimmed by 4 bases and J by 5 bases, leaving 20 bases between them. CDR1 and CDR2 (germline): MDHEN, SYDVKM. The CDR3 is 16 residues long. The CDR3 region has the DNA TGTGCCAGCAGTTCTCTCAGGGGAGGGCAGAGGACTGAAGCTTTCTTT. It translates to CASSSLRGGQRTEAFF. Variable domain in full (rest from reference TRBV28 and TRBJ1-1): DVKVTQSSRYLVKRTGEKVFLECVQDMDHENMFWYRQDPGLGLRLIYFSYDVKMKEKGDIPEGYSVSREKKERFSLILESASTNQTSMYLCASSSLRGGQRTEAFFGQGTRLTVV.